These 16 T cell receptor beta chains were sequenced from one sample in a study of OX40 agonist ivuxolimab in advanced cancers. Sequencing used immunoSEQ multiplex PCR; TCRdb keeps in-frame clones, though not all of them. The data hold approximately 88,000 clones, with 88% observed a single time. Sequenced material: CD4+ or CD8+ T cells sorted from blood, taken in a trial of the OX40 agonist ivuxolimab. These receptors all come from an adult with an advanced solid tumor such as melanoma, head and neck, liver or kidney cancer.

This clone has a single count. Written as DNA, the CDR3 is TGTGCCAGCAGTGAACGGGGGGGCGGCTATGGCTACACCTTC. This encodes CASSERGGGYGYTF. The chain links TRBV6-1 to TRBJ1-2, with D maybe TRBD1 (6 bases). The ends were cut back, 2 bases at V and 4 bases at J, with 11 bases in the middle. Germline V gene lookup returns CDR1 MNHNS and CDR2 SASEGT. The CDR3 sequence is 14 residues long.

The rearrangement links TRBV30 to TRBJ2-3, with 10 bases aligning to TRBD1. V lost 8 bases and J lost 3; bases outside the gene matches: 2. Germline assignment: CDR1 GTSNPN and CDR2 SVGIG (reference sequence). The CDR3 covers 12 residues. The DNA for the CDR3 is TGTGCCATGGACAGGGGGACAGATACGCAGTATTTT. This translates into CAMDRGTDTQYF.

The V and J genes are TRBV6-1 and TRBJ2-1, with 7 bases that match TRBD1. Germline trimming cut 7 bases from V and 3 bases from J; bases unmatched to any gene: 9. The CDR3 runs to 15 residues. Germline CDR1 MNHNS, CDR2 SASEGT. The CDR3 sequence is CASNEDRPSYNEQFF. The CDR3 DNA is TGTGCCAGCAACGAGGACAGGCCAAGCTACAATGAGCAGTTCTTC.

This CDR3 is CASSGAGGTEQYF. The CDR3 DNA follows: TGCGCCAGCAGTGGCGCGGGGGGGACCGAGCAGTACTTC. The chain is built from TRBV10-1 and TRBJ2-7; 9 bases are a match to TRBD2. Germline trimming cut 4 bases from V and 6 bases from J; bases unmatched to any gene: 4. This CDR3 is 13 amino acids long. Per germline, CDR1 WNHNN and CDR2 SYGVQD (reference sequence).

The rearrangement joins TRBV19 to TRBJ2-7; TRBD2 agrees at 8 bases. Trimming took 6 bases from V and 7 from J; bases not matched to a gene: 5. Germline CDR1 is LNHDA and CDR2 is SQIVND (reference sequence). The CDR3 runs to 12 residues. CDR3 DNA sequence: TGTGCCAGTAGCGGGGGGGTTGGTGAGCAGTACTTC. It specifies CASSGGVGEQYF.

The CDR3 loop is CASSPGGQPQHF. In nucleotides, the CDR3 is TGTGCCAGCAGTCCGGGGGGTCAGCCCCAGCATTTT. The rearrangement joins TRBV2 to TRBJ1-5, with a weak D call TRBD1 (5 bases). The CDR3 covers 12 residues. Germline V gene lookup returns CDR1 SNHLY and CDR2 FYNNEI. V shed 5 bases and J shed 6 bases, with 8 bases lying between them. Full variable domain (rest looked up from reference TRBV2 and TRBJ1-5): EPEVTQTPSHQVTQMGQEVILRCVPISNHLYFYWYRQILGQKVEFLVSFYNNEISEKSEIFDDQFSVERPDGSNFTLKIRSTKLEDSAMYFCASSPGGQPQHFGDGTRLSIL.

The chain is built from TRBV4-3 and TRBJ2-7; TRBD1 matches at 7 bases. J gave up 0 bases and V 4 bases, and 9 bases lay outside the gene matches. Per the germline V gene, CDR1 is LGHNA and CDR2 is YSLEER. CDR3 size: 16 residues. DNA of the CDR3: TGCGCCAGCAGCCGACGGTGGTCAGGGGGCTCCTACGAGCAGTACTTC. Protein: CASSRRWSGGSYEQYF.

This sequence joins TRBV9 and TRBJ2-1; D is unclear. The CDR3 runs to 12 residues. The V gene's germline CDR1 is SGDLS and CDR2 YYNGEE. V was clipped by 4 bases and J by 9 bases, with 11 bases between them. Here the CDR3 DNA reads TGTGCCAGCAGCTCGCCGGGTGTTGAGCAGTTCTTC. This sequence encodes CASSSPGVEQFF.

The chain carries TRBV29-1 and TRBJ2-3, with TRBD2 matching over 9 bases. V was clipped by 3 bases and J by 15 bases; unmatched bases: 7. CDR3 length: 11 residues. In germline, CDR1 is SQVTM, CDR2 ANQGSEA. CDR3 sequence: CSVDFSGGLYF. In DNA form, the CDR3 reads TGCAGCGTTGATTTTAGCGGGGGCCTTTATTTT.

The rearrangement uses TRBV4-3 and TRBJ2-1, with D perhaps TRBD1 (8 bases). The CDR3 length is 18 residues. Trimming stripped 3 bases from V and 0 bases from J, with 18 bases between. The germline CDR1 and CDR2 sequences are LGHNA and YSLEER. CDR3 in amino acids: CASSQTTGGALSYNEQFF. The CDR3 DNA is TGCGCCAGCAGCCAGACTACAGGGGGGGCACTCTCCTACAATGAGCAGTTCTTC.

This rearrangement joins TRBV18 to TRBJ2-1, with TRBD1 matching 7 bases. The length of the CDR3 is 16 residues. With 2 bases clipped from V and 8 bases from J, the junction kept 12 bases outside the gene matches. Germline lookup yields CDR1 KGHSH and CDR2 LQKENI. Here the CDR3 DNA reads TGTGCCAGCTCACCAGGGGTGGGACAGAAGAGGGATGAGCAGTTCTTC. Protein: CASSPGVGQKRDEQFF.

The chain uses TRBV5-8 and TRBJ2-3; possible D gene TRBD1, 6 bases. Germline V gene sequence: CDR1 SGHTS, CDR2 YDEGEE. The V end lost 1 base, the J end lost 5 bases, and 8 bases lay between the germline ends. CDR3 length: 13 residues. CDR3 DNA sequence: TGTGCCAGCAGCTTGAAGGGGGAAGATACGCAGTATTTT. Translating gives CASSLKGEDTQYF.

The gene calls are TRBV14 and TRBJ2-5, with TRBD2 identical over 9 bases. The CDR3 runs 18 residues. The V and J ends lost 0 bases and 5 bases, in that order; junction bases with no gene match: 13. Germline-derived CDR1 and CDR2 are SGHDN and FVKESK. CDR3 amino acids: CASSQERRLAGFMETQYF. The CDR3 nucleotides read TGTGCCAGCAGCCAAGAACGAAGGCTAGCGGGGTTTATGGAGACCCAGTACTTC.

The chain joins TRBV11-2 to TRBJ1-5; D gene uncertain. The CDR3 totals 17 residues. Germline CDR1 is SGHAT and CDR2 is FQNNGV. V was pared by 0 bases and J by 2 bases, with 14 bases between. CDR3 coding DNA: TGTGCCAGCAGCTTAGATCTCGGCAGGAGGGGCAATCAGCCCCAGCATTTT. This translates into CASSLDLGRRGNQPQHF.

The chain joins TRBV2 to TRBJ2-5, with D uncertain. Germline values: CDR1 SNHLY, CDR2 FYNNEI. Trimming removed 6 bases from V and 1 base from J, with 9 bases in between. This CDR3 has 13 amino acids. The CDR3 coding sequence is TGTGCCAGCAGGACGCACACCCAAGAGACCCAGTACTTC. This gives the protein CASRTHTQETQYF.

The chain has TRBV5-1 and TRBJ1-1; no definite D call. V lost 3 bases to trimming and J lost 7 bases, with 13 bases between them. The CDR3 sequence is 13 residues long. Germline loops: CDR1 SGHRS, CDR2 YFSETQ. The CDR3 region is CASSSTQVDEAFF. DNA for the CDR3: TGCGCCAGCAGCTCAACCCAGGTTGATGAAGCTTTCTTT.